This record looks at one T cell receptor beta chain sequence and its context. In its sample, this clone was seen a few times. Its target antigen remains unknown. Per-base qualities were not stored, and no clone one base away is much larger. PBMCs were isolated by density centrifugation and stained for CD3, CD4 and CD8, after which CD4+ and CD8+ T cells were sorted on a FACSAria. Unaffected controls provided scalp biopsies and blood samples. These data are taken from a study of CD8+ T cells in alopecia areata (dated by TCRdb to 2016 to 2019). Notes on the research overall: To study T cell clonal expansion in alopecia areata, the researchers applied high-throughput TCRbeta sequencing to both the C3H/HeJ mouse model and human patients. RNA was extracted with the PAXgene miRNA kit for fixed scalp, the miRNeasy kit for PBMCs, and the RNeasy kit for mouse skin. Scalp clonality was compared across normal scalp (n=4), patchy alopecia areata scalp (n=8), and alopecia totalis/universalis scalp (n=8). In humans, TCRbeta sequencing was performed on scalp tissue and on sorted CD4+ and CD8+ peripheral blood T cells from healthy controls and from patients with patchy or totalis/universalis alopecia areata. immunoSEQ multiplex PCR using 35 Vbeta forward primers and 13 Jbeta reverse primers was used to amplify TCRbeta CDR3 regions.

Libraries were constructed by the immunoSEQ multiplex PCR assay. RNA was extracted from all samples and reverse transcribed into cDNA as template for TCR sequencing. SuperScript III was used to make first-strand cDNA, primed with a 2:1 mix of oligo-dT and random hexamers. A synthetic immune receptor repertoire was used to gauge amplification bias, and whatever bias remained was removed computationally. From the authors' description of their analysis: Raw reads were preprocessed to remove errors, and CDR3 was defined according to IMGT conventions as the region from the conserved cysteine to phenylalanine. Clonality was computed by normalizing Shannon entropy by log2 of the number of productive unique TCRs and subtracting the result from 1. CD4 or CD8 identity of scalp clones was inferred by cross-referencing scalp TCRbeta sequences with sorted blood CD4 and CD8 repertoires. As stored in TCRdb, this immuneACCESS dataset retains in-frame rearrangements with V and J assigned. A fraction of the clones does not appear; measured against another copy, unresolved V genes explain less than half of the discrepancy, and the remainder lacks a known reason. That table is the source of V, J and clone size, and D and trimming were worked out from the DNA. This sample gives about 200,000 clones in total; roughly three fifths of them show up just once. Approximately 4.9% of the sample is in the top ten clones.

The CDR3 spans 15 residues, from the cysteine through the phenylalanine. The kept DNA is CDR3 alone, 45 bases in frame from the first base. Relative to germline, V is missing 3 bases and J is missing 5 bases, with 7 bases of the junction outside any gene match. CDR1 and CDR2 were assigned from the germline V gene (reference sequence) as LNHDA and SQIVND. The paper's findings and limits, for the study overall: Shared TCR sequences between patients were less evident than in mice, which may be partly attributable to HLA diversity in the patient population. Lesional scalp, especially in alopecia totalis/universalis, showed higher clonality and more expanded CD8+ clones than normal scalp, suggesting antigenic drive. Unlike mouse skin, where gammadelta T cells dominate, normal human skin contains resident alphabeta T cells that get sequenced too, which complicates analysis of the scalp TCR repertoire.

Sample: CD8+ T cells sorted from blood. The TCR originated in a human donor in good health. Here the chain combines TRBV19 and TRBJ1-5, with TRBD1 matching 7 junction bases. The sequence in DNA is TGTGCCAGTAGTATGGTCGGAGGGGGCCATCAGCCCCAGCATTTT. This translates into CASSMVGGGHQPQHF.